Detailed here is one T cell receptor beta chain. Methods used by the authors: Reference gene primer amplification gave nucleated cell count estimates. Sequencing was performed with immunoSEQ multiplex PCR; in TCRdb, only in-frame clones are kept and a portion is missing. For V, J and clone size, that table is used; D and trimming come from the DNA. The repertoire includes 200,000 to 250,000 clones, about four fifths of them detected once, and around 7.8% sits in the top ten. This specimen belongs to a study of blood T cell repertoires in COVID-19. Whole-study context: The United States, Italy and Spain supplied acute and convalescent COVID-19 samples.

Trimming stripped 3 bases from V and 6 bases from J, with 18 bases between. The V gene's germline CDR1 is LGHDT and CDR2 YNNKEL (reference sequence). The CDR3 totals 16 residues. Seattle's cohort entered during active infection and was followed longitudinally. The receptor was derived from a woman older than 75 with COVID-19, enrolled during active disease. Sequenced sample: peripheral blood. This chain uses TRBV3-1 (or the pseudogene TRBV3-2) with TRBJ2-1; TRBD1 is a possible D gene (5 bases). The DNA of the CDR3 is TGTGCCAGCAGCCACCTGACAGTGGCGAACGGCAATGAGCAGTTCTTC. Translated, it gives CASSHLTVANGNEQFF.